The 24 T cell receptor beta chains below come from one sample, sequenced in a study of CD8+ T cells in alopecia areata. RNA was extracted and reverse transcribed into cDNA as the sequencing template. Profiled with immunoSEQ multiplex PCR; TCRdb holds only in-frame clones, not every one. The sample records about 42,000 clones, 65% being singletons. The treatment here: oral pan-JAK inhibitor, 5-10 mg twice daily. The sample in question was CD8+ T cells sorted from blood, obtained at week 4, from a patient treated with tofacitinib. The receptors were gathered from a human donor with alopecia areata.

This clone was recorded a few times. The chain employs TRBV19 and TRBJ1-3; D uncertain. V gave up 5 bases and J gave up 2 bases, with 7 bases separating them. The CDR3 has 13 residues. CDR1 and CDR2 from the germline V gene are LNHDA and SQIVND (reference sequence). The DNA of the CDR3 is TGTGCCAGTAGTCCAGACACTGGAAACACCATATATTTT. Amino acids: CASSPDTGNTIYF.

The chain carries TRBV25-1 and TRBJ2-5; D call uncertain. The germline V gene has CDR1 MGHDK and CDR2 SYGVNS. The V end lost 3 bases, the J end lost 2 bases, and 19 bases lay between the germline ends. CDR3 size: 17 residues. The CDR3 loop reads CASSDVLEKGSQETQYF. CDR3 bases: TGTGCCAGCAGTGATGTCCTTGAGAAAGGCAGTCAAGAGACCCAGTACTTC.

The V call is TRBV4-3, the J call TRBJ1-1; D is ambiguous. Germline-derived CDR1 and CDR2 are LGHNA and YSLEER. The CDR3 spans 14 residues. Trimming removed 4 bases from V and 1 base from J, with 10 bases in between. The CDR3 DNA reads TGCGCCAGCAGCCCGTATCGGGGGAACACTGAAGCTTTCTTT. Its protein is CASSPYRGNTEAFF.

The chain links TRBV27 to TRBJ1-5; 7 bases map to TRBD1. CDR3 length: 14 residues. The trim removed 5 bases at V and 6 bases at J, leaving 7 bases unmatched. Germline values: CDR1 MNHEY, CDR2 SMNVEV (reference sequence). The CDR3 spells CASSTTGLGQPQHF. CDR3 sequence (DNA): TGTGCCAGCAGTACGACAGGGTTGGGTCAGCCCCAGCATTTT.

V is TRBV11-1 and J is TRBJ1-1; D not resolved. The CDR3 totals 13 residues. V was shortened by 4 bases and J by 0 bases, with 6 bases between the two germline ends. CDR1 is SGHAT and CDR2 is FQDESV in the germline V gene (reference sequence). CDR3 amino acids: CASSWGVNTEAFF. In DNA form, the CDR3 reads TGTGCCAGCAGCTGGGGAGTGAACACTGAAGCTTTCTTT.

The chain links TRBV29-1 to TRBJ2-7; D remains unclear. Germline CDR1 and CDR2: SQVTM and ANQGSEA. V lost 2 bases to trimming and J lost 4 bases, with 9 bases between them. This CDR3 has 12 amino acids. CDR3 bases: TGCAGCGTTGAAATAGAAAGGTACGAGCAGTACTTC. Translated: CSVEIERYEQYF.

The rearrangement uses TRBV9 and TRBJ2-3; 11 nucleotides line up with TRBD2. The germline V gene encodes CDR1 SGDLS and CDR2 YYNGEE. There are 17 residues in the CDR3. Germline trimming cut 0 bases from V and 2 bases from J; bases unmatched to any gene: 5. The CDR3 spells CASSVELAGEVTDTQYF. The CDR3 region has the DNA TGTGCCAGCAGCGTAGAACTAGCGGGGGAGGTCACAGATACGCAGTATTTT.

V is TRBV19 and J is TRBJ2-5; D might be TRBD1 (5 bases). Germline V gene sequence: CDR1 LNHDA, CDR2 SQIVND (reference sequence). This CDR3 has 14 amino acids. V was shortened by 5 bases and J by 4 bases, with 14 bases between the two germline ends. The CDR3 loop reads CASSWSQGGETQYF. CDR3 DNA sequence: TGTGCCAGTAGTTGGTCGCAGGGTGGAGAGACCCAGTACTTC.

For the CDR3, the DNA is TGTGCCAGCAGCCGAAATACAGGGGGCAACTATGGCTACACCTTC. It is translated as CASSRNTGGNYGYTF. The rearrangement joins TRBV9 to TRBJ1-2; the match to TRBD1 covers 9 bases. The V segment lost 4 bases and the J segment 2 bases; nucleotides outside the gene matches: 6. Per germline, CDR1 SGDLS and CDR2 YYNGEE. The CDR3 is 15 residues long. The entire variable domain, with the rest obtained from reference TRBV9 and TRBJ1-2, is as follows: DSGVTQTPKHLITATGQRVTLRCSPRSGDLSVYWYQQSLDQGLQFLIQYYNGEERAKGNILERFSAQQFPDLHSELNLSSLELGDSALYFCASSRNTGGNYGYTFGSGTRLTVV.

The rearrangement links TRBV30 to TRBJ1-1; D is unresolved. Deletions cut 0 bases from V and 3 bases from J, with 8 bases between. The CDR3 length is 13 residues. CDR1 GTSNPN and CDR2 SVGIG come from the germline V gene (reference sequence). DNA of the CDR3: TGTGCCTGGAGTGTGTCCGGTTACACTGAAGCTTTCTTT. As protein: CAWSVSGYTEAFF.

V usage is TRBV2 and J usage is TRBJ2-2; TRBD1 is a possible D gene (6 bases). CDR3 length: 15 amino acids. From germline, CDR1 is SNHLY and CDR2 FYNNEI. The V end lost 11 bases, the J end lost 6 bases, and 22 bases lay between the germline ends. This chain's CDR3 is CAAERRGGASGELFF. CDR3 DNA: TGTGCCGCAGAGCGTCGTGGGGGCGCGTCCGGGGAGCTGTTTTTT.

The V gene is TRBV9, the J gene TRBJ2-3; TRBD2 agrees at 8 bases. The CDR3 is 13 residues long. Germline assignment: CDR1 SGDLS and CDR2 YYNGEE. Trimming at V came to 0 bases and at J to 6 bases, leaving 0 bases not matched to a gene. The CDR3 bases are TGTGCCAGCAGCGTAGCGGGGGGGGATACGCAGTATTTT. Translating it yields CASSVAGGDTQYF.

The chain employs TRBV2 and TRBJ1-2, with 9 bases lining up with TRBD1. CDR1 and CDR2 (germline): SNHLY, FYNNEI. This CDR3 spans 14 amino acids. J gave up 4 bases and V 4 bases, and 4 bases lay outside the gene matches. CDR3 in amino acids: CASSGVDRGYGYTF. The DNA for the CDR3 is TGTGCCAGCAGTGGAGTGGACAGGGGCTATGGCTACACCTTC.

The V and J genes are TRBV29-1 and TRBJ2-5; D is unclear. This CDR3 contains 11 residues. V lost 4 bases to trimming and J lost 7 bases, with 10 bases between them. Germline V lookup: CDR1 SQVTM, CDR2 ANQGSEA. CDR3 region: CSVVLRGTQYF. The CDR3 DNA is TGCAGCGTTGTCCTCAGAGGGACCCAGTACTTC.

V is TRBV10-2 and J is TRBJ2-7; 8 bases are shared with TRBD1. The CDR3 extends over 12 amino acids. Germline V lookup: CDR1 WSHSY, CDR2 SAAADI. V dropped 8 bases and J dropped 7; count of bases not matched to a gene: 7. The CDR3 DNA is TGCGCCAGCGGCTGGACAGGGCGGGAGCAGTACTTC. This codes for CASGWTGREQYF.

The V call is TRBV29-1, the J call TRBJ2-7, with TRBD1 matching over 10 bases. The CDR3 covers 17 residues. Unmatched junction bases numbered 17, after V lost 4 bases and J lost 5 bases. Germline-derived CDR1 and CDR2 are SQVTM and ANQGSEA. The DNA of the CDR3 is TGCAGCGTTGGGGGGCAGTCCACCGGGACAGGGGAGGACGAGCAGTACTTC. Translation gives CSVGGQSTGTGEDEQYF.

The rearrangement joins TRBV10-3 to TRBJ1-2; D call uncertain. This CDR3 contains 13 residues. With 3 bases removed from V and 8 bases from J, the gap between germline ends came to 13 bases. Per the germline V gene, CDR1 is ENHRY and CDR2 is SYGVKD. The chain's CDR3 is CAISERAAWGYTF. In nucleotides, the CDR3 is TGTGCCATCAGTGAAAGGGCAGCCTGGGGCTACACCTTC.

The V call is TRBV4-3, the J call TRBJ1-1; the match to TRBD1 covers 8 bases. CDR1 LGHNA and CDR2 YSLEER come from the germline V gene. The CDR3 loop spans 17 amino acids. The V segment lost 3 bases and the J segment 0 bases; nucleotides outside the gene matches: 9. The CDR3 coding sequence is TGCGCCAGCAGCCAGGCCCTGACAGGGGCGGTGAACACTGAAGCTTTCTTT. Amino acid sequence: CASSQALTGAVNTEAFF.

V is TRBV10-3 and J is TRBJ1-5; D is undetermined. The CDR3 has 14 residues. Germline loops: CDR1 ENHRY, CDR2 SYGVKD. V was pared by 3 bases and J by 4 bases, with 10 bases between. The CDR3 is CAISEEIANQPQHF. The DNA of the CDR3 is TGTGCCATCAGTGAAGAGATAGCGAATCAGCCCCAGCATTTT.

This clone has a handful of counts. This chain's CDR3 is CSVEGKNGYTF. The CDR3 DNA reads as TGCAGCGTTGAAGGGAAGAATGGCTACACCTTC. This chain connects TRBV29-1 to TRBJ1-2; D not certain. Deletions cut 1 base from V and 6 bases from J, with 6 bases between. The CDR3 totals 11 residues. Germline loops: CDR1 SQVTM, CDR2 ANQGSEA.

The CDR3 here is CASSQRGGQDGYTF. CDR3 nucleotide sequence: TGCGCCAGCAGCCAGAGAGGAGGACAAGATGGCTACACCTTC. This chain joins TRBV5-1 and TRBJ1-2; tentatively, D is TRBD1 (5 bases). V was shortened by 4 bases and J by 6 bases, with 16 bases between the two germline ends. CDR1 is SGHRS, CDR2 YFSETQ, per germline. The CDR3 length is 14 residues.

The chain employs TRBV5-6 and TRBJ2-7; D assignment may be TRBD1 or TRBD2 (6 bases each). Germline CDR1 reads SGHDT; CDR2 reads YYEEEE. This CDR3 has 12 residues. V dropped 5 bases and J dropped 7 bases, with 13 bases sitting between them. The DNA of the CDR3 is TGTGCCAGCAGGTTAGGGGGGCTGGAGCAGTACTTC. The encoded protein is CASRLGGLEQYF. Combining the CDR3 with reference TRBV5-6 and TRBJ2-7 gives the whole variable domain DAGVTQSPTHLIKTRGQQVTLRCSPKSGHDTVSWYQQALGQGPQFIFQYYEEEERQRGNFPDRFSGHQFPNYSSELNVNALLLGDSALYLCASRLGGLEQYFGPGTRLTVT.

The V and J genes are TRBV11-2 and TRBJ2-7; 8 nucleotides align to TRBD2. The germline V gene has CDR1 SGHAT and CDR2 FQNNGV. V shed 1 base and J 0 bases; nucleotides not matched to a gene: 11. The CDR3 sequence is 18 residues long. The CDR3 DNA is TGTGCCAGCAGCTTAGTCGGGGTTAGCGGGGCGAGCTCCTACGAGCAGTACTTC. It encodes CASSLVGVSGASSYEQYF.

This chain joins TRBV7-8 and TRBJ2-1, with 7 bases that match TRBD1. The germline CDR1 and CDR2 sequences are SGHVS and FQNEAQ. V was pared by 3 bases and J by 12 bases, with 2 bases of the junction left unmatched. The CDR3 totals 11 residues. The CDR3: CASSLGQMQFF. The CDR3 DNA reads as TGTGCCAGCAGCTTGGGACAGATGCAGTTCTTC.